This T cell receptor beta chain derives from a study of long-term antiretroviral therapy in people with HIV. About the research overall: By about a decade, the earliest samples predate the 2015 immediate-ART recommendation.

The libraries were made with immunoSEQ v3.0 at survey level. What sequencing targeted per sample was roughly 40,000-50,000 T-cell genomes. Clones were read by immunoSEQ multiplex PCR, and TCRdb kept only the in-frame ones, dropping some. The sample includes about 24,000 clones, over 65% of them seen just once. In regard to this clone: Its specificity is not known.

Trimming pared 3 bases from V and 2 bases from J, leaving 5 bases between. The germline gives CDR1 SGDLS, CDR2 YYNGEE. This CDR3 region has 12 residues. General study results and limits: ART preceded a rise in diversity that nonetheless stayed lower than in transplant donor controls.

Specimens held about 0.9-10 million cryopreserved PBMC prior to DNA extraction. The chain links TRBV9 to TRBJ1-1; D is unclear. The TCR sequence derives from a man aged 25 to 40 with HIV. The sequencing used unsorted PBMCs, collected 4.4 years after starting antiretroviral therapy. The CDR3 loop reads CASSGPNTEAFF. The CDR3 DNA follows: TGTGCCAGCAGCGGTCCCAACACTGAAGCTTTCTTT. Filled out from reference TRBV9 and TRBJ1-1, the complete variable domain reads DSGVTQTPKHLITATGQRVTLRCSPRSGDLSVYWYQQSLDQGLQFLIQYYNGEERAKGNILERFSAQQFPDLHSELNLSSLELGDSALYFCASSGPNTEAFFGQGTRLTVV.